This TCR beta chain was obtained from a study of cytomegalovirus exposure and HLA in healthy donors. Overall study context: Genetic ancestry analysis placed about 76% of the 410 or so donors that were genotyped in the Caucasian-associated cluster.

This PCR relied on a set of 60 Vbeta primers and 13 Jbeta primers. Produced via immunoSEQ multiplex PCR; TCRdb's table is partial and in-frame only. Seen here are about 200,000 clones, under 70% observed once, and the top ten hold about 2.8%. All donors participated as healthy donors of bone marrow. This CDR3 region has 13 residues. Per the germline V gene, CDR1 is SGHNT and CDR2 is YYREEE (reference sequence). V gave up 2 bases and J gave up 13 bases, with 13 bases separating them. General study results and limits: Testing in vitro showed three CMV-associated chains specific for CMV antigens. The study designated 150 or so TCR beta chains cytomegalovirus-associated.

This clone has more than one count but fewer than ten. The antigen is undetermined. This receptor was taken from a man aged 40-49 years in good health and CMV-seropositive. The sequenced sample consisted of PBMCs. V and J are TRBV5-4 and TRBJ1-6, with a possible D match to TRBD1 (6 bases). The CDR3 nucleotides read TGTGCCAGCAGCTTCGAAAACAGGGTCCCCCTCCACTTT. Its translation is CASSFENRVPLHF.